This entry is about one TCR beta chain. The target of this receptor is not known. No base-level quality is on record; no much larger clone is a single base apart. TCR beta CDR3 regions were amplified from RNA transcripts. For the first round of RT-PCR on the TCR CDR3, the HTBI primer set was used together with the Qiagen OneStep RT-PCR kit. Libraries were constructed in a second round of multiplex PCR, after which size selection and purification were carried out. Libraries were sequenced paired-end with 100 bp reads on an Illumina HiSeq2000. The authors' pipeline ran thus. SOAPnuke was used to process the raw data, removing reads that contained adapters or uncalled bases, had a mean Phred below 15, or lacked an exact match to the constant primer or identifier. COPE v1.2.5 was used to merge the high-quality paired reads, and each unique nucleotide sequence was defined as a clonotype. MiTCR v1.1 was used to align the clonotypes against IMGT TRBV, TRBD and TRBJ reference segments. Analysis was restricted to V-J combinations with a frequency above 0.0001, which covered 99.2% of repertoires. The TCS score was defined as F50 (clonal expansion) divided by E x V (chaos), with BLOSUM62-based TCRdist calculated between CDR3 peptides within each V-J. Welch's t-statistics and random forest reduced fewer than 550 V-J features to 10 to 15, which were used in a naive Bayes classifier (R e1071). The raw public reads went through TCRdb reprocessing: fastp at Q25, MiXCR clone calling, in-frame beta chains kept. All rows with the same CDR3 protein become a single entry with the most common DNA and genes. The V and J calls were not made by the authors but by TCRdb's processing. This sample is represented by about 640,000 distinct CDR3 sequences; roughly 20% of them were singletons. The top ten clones comprise about 34% of the sample.

This sample stems from a study of T cells in Graves' hyperthyroidism and ophthalmopathy (dated by TCRdb to the late 2010s). For the wider study: Peripheral blood was collected at initial diagnosis, before any treatment. A discovery cohort of around 100 patients, 43 with Graves' ophthalmopathy and 57 with stable Graves' hyperthyroidism, was used to find distinguishing TCR V-J signatures. Whether ophthalmopathy could be predicted prospectively was tested in an independent validation cohort made up of fewer than 20 hyperthyroidism patients plus 17 patients who later progressed to ophthalmopathy. For training and testing, the approximately 97 patients in the discovery cohort were randomly divided in a 7:3 ratio. In several Graves' hyperthyroidism patients, the study also compared T-cell repertoires from thyroid tissue with T-cell repertoires from blood. Once sampling was done, hyperthyroidism patients were given methimazole at a starting dose of 30 mg daily, whereas ophthalmopathy patients were given high-dose intravenous methylprednisolone. TCR Vbeta CDR3 sequencing of some 140 peripheral blood samples (43 ophthalmopathy, about 74 hyperthyroidism and approximately 17 progressor patients) is reported in the paper.

On the study overall, not on this receptor specifically: In cross-validation, a model built on a 13 V-J signature told ophthalmopathy apart from stable hyperthyroidism with under 90% sensitivity and about 81% specificity, and in testing the same model reached 80%/75%. No statistical method was used to set the sample size in advance, and investigators knew the group allocation. In validation, progression to ophthalmopathy was predicted by the model with 70.59% sensitivity and roughly 72% specificity, a median of 6.5 months before onset. Most expanded thyroid clonotypes (frequency above 0.001) were also detected in blood, suggesting blood repertoires may reflect thyroid immune responses.

The germline V gene specifies SGHTA as CDR1 and FQGNSA as CDR2. Inclusive of the bounding cysteine and phenylalanine, the CDR3 is 17 residues long. The CDR3 DNA has 51 bases and is translated from base 1. V is reduced by 5 bases and J by 0 bases, leaving a spacing of 17 bases between them. Ophthalmopathy patients had moderately to severely active disease, with a Clinical Activity Score of 3 or more, a NOSPECS grade of 4 or more, and a disease duration of less than 3 months. Patients with uncontrolled infections, other autoimmune diseases, pregnancy or lactation were excluded. Diagnoses relied on clinical symptoms, serum thyroxine and TRAb, thyroid ultrasound and orbital computed tomography. PBMCs were separated from about 10 ml of fresh peripheral blood using Ficoll-Paque density gradient centrifugation. Trizol reagent was used to extract total RNA, and RNA quality was then checked on an Agilent 2100 Bioanalyzer.

This clonotype was obtained from a man aged 25 to 40 with Graves' ophthalmopathy. The rearranged chain carries TRBV7-2 and TRBJ2-4; the D region possibly corresponds to TRBD1 (5 bases align). The sample was blood. The nucleotides read TGTGCCAGCAGCGACCAGACAGATTATCTAGCCAAAAACATTCAGTACTTC. Its amino acids are CASSDQTDYLAKNIQYF. Joined to the reference TRBV7-2 and TRBJ2-4 proteins, this CDR3 gives the full variable domain: GAGVSQSPSNKVTEKGKDVELRCDPISGHTALYWYRQSLGQGLEFLIYFQGNSAPDKSGLPSDRFSAERTGGSVSTLTIQRTQQEDSAVYLCASSDQTDYLAKNIQYFGAGTRLSVL.